The 25 T cell receptor beta chains below all came from one sample that was sequenced in a study of T cell repertoires in cytomegalovirus infection. Each CDR3 protein is one row after TCRdb ran MiXCR on the reads. The table shows over 95,000 distinct CDR3 sequences, with 30% occurring only once. These receptors are not linked to any known antigen. Sequenced material: CD8+ T cells from cultured PBMCs, taken from culture after CMV antigen stimulation. These receptors all stem from a human donor in good health (CMV status not recorded). Some clones in this sample may be carry-over from other donors' samples.

Ten or more counts support this clonotype. The V and J genes are TRBV19 and TRBJ2-2, with 9 bases fitting TRBD1. Germline CDR1 reads LNHDA; CDR2 reads SQIVND (reference sequence). CDR3 length: 16 amino acids. The ends lost 7 bases at V and 4 bases at J; junction bases unmatched: 10. CDR3 amino acids: CASTRGGTGFTGELFF. CDR3 sequence (DNA): TGTGCCAGTACTCGAGGAGGGACAGGGTTCACCGGGGAGCTGTTTTTT.

The rearrangement joins TRBV6-8 to TRBJ2-7; 7 bases are shared with TRBD2. Trimming removed 5 bases from V and 12 bases from J; junction bases left unmatched: 7. The CDR3 length is 11 residues. The germline gives CDR1 MNHGY, CDR2 SAAAGT. CDR3 nucleotide sequence: TGTGCCAGCAGTGCGGGGGTCGGTTGGTACTTC. Encoded protein: CASSAGVGWYF.

Many counts were recorded for this clonotype. The rearrangement uses TRBV29-1 and TRBJ1-2; D gene uncertain. Per germline, CDR1 SQVTM and CDR2 ANQGSEA. The CDR3 spans 10 residues. Trimming removed 4 bases at V and 8 bases at J, with 8 bases between. CDR3 protein: CSVGSRGYTF. The CDR3 nucleotides read TGCAGCGTTGGCTCAAGGGGCTACACCTTC.

V usage is TRBV6-2 or TRBV6-3 and J usage is TRBJ2-7, with 8 bases that match TRBD2. This CDR3 has 13 amino acids. Unmatched junction bases numbered 6, after V lost 8 bases and J lost 3 bases. Germline V gene sequence: CDR1 MNHEY, CDR2 SVGEGT. The CDR3, as DNA: TGTGCCAGCGCGTCCGGGGGGGACTACGAGCAGTACTTC. Translation: CASASGGDYEQYF.

V is TRBV2 and J is TRBJ2-3; 7 positions match TRBD2. The CDR3 runs to 14 residues. J was trimmed by 3 bases and V by 8 bases; bases with no gene match: 8. CDR1 is SNHLY, CDR2 FYNNEI, per germline. The CDR3 here is CASLASGSTDTQYF. The CDR3 bases are TGTGCCAGCTTGGCTAGCGGATCGACAGATACGCAGTATTTT.

The chain uses TRBV11-2 and TRBJ2-5; D gene unclear. V was clipped by 1 base and J by 3 bases, with 12 bases between them. CDR1 and CDR2 from the germline V gene are SGHAT and FQNNGV. The CDR3 length is 15 residues. The CDR3 is CASSLVVVTEETQYF. CDR3 DNA sequence: TGTGCCAGCAGCTTAGTTGTTGTGACCGAAGAGACCCAGTACTTC. Supplemented by reference TRBV11-2 and TRBJ2-5, the full variable domain reads EAGVAQSPRYKIIEKRQSVAFWCNPISGHATLYWYQQILGQGPKLLIQFQNNGVVDDSQLPKDRFSAERLKGVDSTLKIQPAKLEDSAVYLCASSLVVVTEETQYFGPGTRLLVL.

This sequence joins TRBV5-1 and TRBJ2-3, with D perhaps matching TRBD2 (5 bases). Germline-derived CDR1 and CDR2 are SGHRS and YFSETQ. This CDR3 is 15 amino acids long. Trimming pared 0 bases from V and 2 bases from J, leaving 10 bases between. DNA for the CDR3: TGCGCCAGCAGCTTGGCGGTAGGACTCACAGATACGCAGTATTTT. Protein sequence: CASSLAVGLTDTQYF.

This clonotype was recorded a few times. V usage is TRBV6-2 or TRBV6-3 and J usage is TRBJ2-2; 11 positions agree with TRBD1. This CDR3 region has 17 residues. After removal of 5 bases from V and 6 bases from J, the junction contained 11 bases not matched to a gene. The germline V gene has CDR1 MNHEY and CDR2 SVGEGT. This CDR3 is CASSNTPWTGGPGELFF. The CDR3 DNA reads as TGTGCCAGCAGTAACACACCTTGGACAGGGGGCCCCGGGGAGCTGTTTTTT.

This clonotype was seen more than once but under ten times. CDR3 sequence reads: CASSTHRRNTDTQYF. In DNA form, the CDR3 reads TGTGCCAGCAGCACACACCGACGGAACACAGATACGCAGTATTTT. V usage is TRBV7-9 and J usage is TRBJ2-3; D unresolved. In germline, CDR1 is SEHNR, CDR2 FQNEAQ (reference sequence). Trimming removed 5 bases at V and 2 bases at J, with 14 bases between. This CDR3 has 15 amino acids. Drawing the rest from reference TRBV7-9 and TRBJ2-3, the complete variable domain is DTGVSQNPRHKITKRGQNVTFRCDPISEHNRLYWYRQTLGQGPEFLTYFQNEAQLEKSRLLSDRFSAERPKGSFSTLEIQRTEQGDSAMYLCASSTHRRNTDTQYFGPGTRLTVL.

This clonotype was found many times. The rearrangement joins TRBV7-9 to TRBJ1-2, with D possibly being TRBD1 (6 bases). CDR1 SEHNR and CDR2 FQNEAQ come from the germline V gene (reference sequence). V was shortened by 5 bases and J by 4 bases, with 20 bases between the two germline ends. This CDR3 contains 16 residues. The CDR3 DNA sequence: TGTGCCAGCAGCGACTATACAGGGTTAGCCGGCTATGGCTACACCTTC. Protein sequence: CASSDYTGLAGYGYTF.

This clonotype was seen a few times. The V and J genes are TRBV6-1 and TRBJ2-5, with D possibly TRBD1 on 6 matching bases. The CDR3 runs to 15 residues. V lost 4 bases and J lost 0, with 12 bases in between. Germline V gene data show CDR1 as MNHNS and CDR2 as SASEGT. The CDR3 DNA is TGTGCCAGCAGTGGGGGCTGGACAGACCAAGAGACCCAGTACTTC. It is translated as CASSGGWTDQETQYF.

This clonotype turned up a few times. The rearrangement links TRBV12-3 or TRBV12-4 to TRBJ1-2, with TRBD1 as a possible D gene (5 bases). The CDR3 sequence is 14 residues long. V gave up 5 bases and J gave up 0 bases, with 10 bases separating them. The CDR3 DNA is TGTGCCAGCAGTGGCGGACAAACTAACTATGGCTACACCTTC. Its protein is CASSGGQTNYGYTF.

This chain uses TRBV6-6 with TRBJ1-5, with D maybe TRBD1 (6 bases). CDR1 is MNHNY and CDR2 is SVGAGI in the germline V gene (reference sequence). This CDR3 is built from 15 residues. V gave up 2 bases and J gave up 4 bases, with 12 bases separating them. The CDR3 here is CASSYDGQLNQPQHF. In DNA, the CDR3 is TGTGCCAGCAGTTACGACGGACAGCTAAATCAGCCCCAGCATTTT.

The V call is TRBV11-2, the J call TRBJ2-2, with 10 bases fitting TRBD1. CDR3 length: 15 amino acids. Germline CDR1 and CDR2: SGHAT and FQNNGV. V was clipped by 5 bases and J by 4 bases; unmatched bases: 4. CDR3 sequence reads: CASSGQGVATGELFF. DNA for the CDR3: TGTGCCAGCAGCGGACAGGGGGTCGCCACCGGGGAGCTGTTTTTT.

There are a few counts of this clonotype. The chain joins TRBV6-6 to TRBJ1-5; the match to TRBD1 covers 9 bases. The CDR3 is 15 residues long. The V gene end was trimmed by 5 bases and the J gene end by 0 bases; junction bases not matched to a gene: 2. Germline CDR1 and CDR2: MNHNY and SVGAGI (reference sequence). The CDR3 bases are TGTGCCAGCAGTCCGGACAGGGGTAGCAATCAGCCCCAGCATTTT. Protein product: CASSPDRGSNQPQHF.

The chain joins TRBV5-1 to TRBJ2-2; no clear D. Germline-derived CDR1 and CDR2 are SGHRS and YFSETQ. The CDR3 is 14 residues long. V was clipped by 0 bases and J by 5 bases, with 8 bases between them. CDR3 loop: CASSLGTVTGELFF. The CDR3 DNA reads as TGCGCCAGCAGCTTGGGCACAGTGACCGGGGAGCTGTTTTTT.

A note on this clonotype: The DNA is omitted, as the CDR3 cannot be located on it reliably, and the CDR3 follows TCRdb's listing. This chain's CDR3 is CASSSSGQLETQYF. The chain combines TRBV6-6 with TRBJ2-5; no check of the table's D call, TRBD1, against the DNA was made. The CDR3 sequence runs 14 residues, both termini included. Germline assignment: CDR1 MNHNY and CDR2 SVGAGI (reference sequence).

The V gene is TRBV19, the J gene TRBJ2-3; 9 positions match TRBD2. There are 15 residues in the CDR3. Germline loops: CDR1 LNHDA, CDR2 SQIVND (reference sequence). The V segment lost 6 bases and the J segment 4 bases; nucleotides outside the gene matches: 8. The CDR3 DNA sequence: TGTGCCAGTAGCCCCCTGCGGGGGGGCCCAGATACGCAGTATTTT. This codes for CASSPLRGGPDTQYF.

In its sample, this clonotype was seen a few times. The V and J genes are TRBV6-5 and TRBJ2-2; D assignment may be TRBD1 or TRBD2 (5 bases each). The CDR3 extends over 16 amino acids. Trimming took 4 bases from V and 2 from J, leaving 14 bases between them. Germline V CDR1 and CDR2: MNHEY, SVGAGI. Written as DNA, the CDR3 is TGTGCCAGCAGTTGGGGGTTCTCGGTCAACACCGGGGAGCTGTTTTTT. Translating it yields CASSWGFSVNTGELFF.

This clonotype has just a few counts. V and J are TRBV7-2 and TRBJ2-1; 12 bases are a match to TRBD2. V trimming: 5 bases; J trimming: 7 bases; junction bases outside the gene matches: 9. The germline CDR1 and CDR2 sequences are SGHTA and FQGNSA. CDR3 length: 16 amino acids. The CDR3 coding sequence is TGTGCCAGCAGCCCTAGCGGGGGGGCTTTTGGGAATGAGCAGTTCTTC. Its translation: CASSPSGGAFGNEQFF. The full variable domain, with the rest looked up from reference TRBV7-2 and TRBJ2-1, is GAGVSQSPSNKVTEKGKDVELRCDPISGHTALYWYRQSLGQGLEFLIYFQGNSAPDKSGLPSDRFSAERTGGSVSTLTIQRTQQEDSAVYLCASSPSGGAFGNEQFFGPGTRLTVL.

This sequence joins TRBV7-9 and TRBJ1-2; D perhaps matches TRBD1 (6 bases). This CDR3 is 16 amino acids long. V lost 6 bases and J 5 bases, leaving 22 bases between the germline ends. Looked up from germline, CDR1 is SEHNR and CDR2 is FQNEAQ (reference sequence). CDR3 sequence: CASSDYRDTARYGYTF. Here the CDR3 DNA reads TGTGCCAGCAGTGATTACCGGGACACGGCCCGGTATGGCTACACCTTC.

This clonotype was counted only a few times. V is TRBV27 and J is TRBJ1-2, with TRBD1 as a possible D gene (5 bases). Germline loops: CDR1 MNHEY, CDR2 SMNVEV (reference sequence). The CDR3 extends over 14 amino acids. Trimming pared 8 bases from V and 4 bases from J, leaving 17 bases between. The CDR3 loop reads CASGYPRGSYGYTF. CDR3 nucleotides: TGTGCCAGCGGCTACCCCCGGGGGAGCTATGGCTACACCTTC.

This chain connects TRBV4-3 to TRBJ2-1; perhaps D is TRBD1 or TRBD2 (6 bases each). Germline V lookup: CDR1 LGHNA, CDR2 YSLEER. Trimming removed 3 bases from V and 8 bases from J, with 11 bases in between. CDR3 length equals 13 residues. The CDR3 reads CASSHMGGYEQFF. CDR3 coding DNA: TGCGCCAGCAGCCATATGGGGGGCTATGAGCAGTTCTTC.

The genes are TRBV12-3 or TRBV12-4 and TRBJ2-1; D may be TRBD1 (5 bases). The CDR3 is made up of 16 amino acids. The ends were cut back, 1 base at V and 4 bases at J, with 14 bases in the middle. CDR3 region: CASSLEVSGPYNEQFF. CDR3 in DNA: TGTGCCAGCAGTTTAGAGGTGTCAGGGCCATACAATGAGCAGTTCTTC.

This clonotype was recorded many times. V usage is TRBV7-3 and J usage is TRBJ1-6, with 8 nucleotides matching TRBD1. V lost 6 bases and J lost 7; bases outside the gene matches: 2. Germline CDR1 and CDR2: SGHTA and FQGTGA. The CDR3 has 13 residues. The chain's CDR3 is CASSWTGNSPLHF. The CDR3 nucleotides are TGTGCCAGCAGTTGGACAGGGAATTCACCCCTCCACTTT.